These 29 T cell receptor beta chains were sequenced from one sample in a study of T cell responses to AZD1222 COVID-19 vaccine. TCRdb keeps only in-frame clones here, not all; method: immunoSEQ multiplex PCR. The sample lists about 120,000 clones; about 90% were seen once. Here the sequenced sample was peripheral blood, taken on day 0 of AZD1222 vaccination. All receptors derive from an adult in good health.

J is TRBJ2-1 and V is TRBV11-2; maybe TRBD2 (5 bases). V lost 1 base and J 5 bases, leaving 6 bases between the germline ends. Germline loops: CDR1 SGHAT, CDR2 FQNNGV. The CDR3 runs 13 residues. The CDR3 sequence: CASSLAGNNEQFF. The CDR3 nucleotides are TGTGCCAGCAGCTTAGCGGGGAACAATGAGCAGTTCTTC.

The chain couples TRBV18 to TRBJ2-7; TRBD1 matches at 12 bases. The CDR3 totals 15 residues. The J segment lost 6 bases and the V segment lost 6 bases, leaving 9 bases of the junction unmatched. CDR1 KGHSH and CDR2 LQKENI come from the germline V gene. Here the CDR3 reads CASSPKGQGALEQYF. DNA of the CDR3: TGTGCCAGCTCTCCAAAGGGACAGGGGGCCCTCGAGCAGTACTTC.

This sequence joins TRBV29-1 and TRBJ1-1; 9 bases align to TRBD1. In germline, CDR1 is SQVTM, CDR2 ANQGSEA. The CDR3 spans 12 residues. V lost 6 bases to trimming and J lost 6 bases; unmatched junction nucleotides: 5. The CDR3 reads CSVEQGAAEAFF. In nucleotides, the CDR3 is TGCAGCGTGGAACAGGGGGCCGCTGAAGCTTTCTTT.

The gene calls are TRBV5-1 and TRBJ1-2; D remains ambiguous. V lost 4 bases and J 2 bases, leaving 12 bases between the germline ends. Germline values: CDR1 SGHRS, CDR2 YFSETQ. The CDR3 consists of 14 residues. The CDR3 DNA reads TGCGCCAGCAGCCTGGCCGGCCAGAACTATGGCTACACCTTC. This sequence encodes CASSLAGQNYGYTF.

V gene TRBV27 combines with J gene TRBJ1-6; the D is unclear. Trimming took off 4 bases at V and 3 bases at J, with 7 bases between the two ends. Germline V gene sequence: CDR1 MNHEY, CDR2 SMNVEV (reference sequence). The CDR3 runs to 14 residues. The CDR3 DNA sequence: TGTGCCAGCAGTTGGGCCAGCTATAATTCACCCCTCCACTTT. Amino acids: CASSWASYNSPLHF.

This chain uses TRBV3-1 (or the pseudogene TRBV3-2) with TRBJ1-5; tentatively, D is TRBD1 (5 bases). Germline-derived CDR1 and CDR2 are LGHDT and YNNKEL (reference sequence). The V end was cut by 1 base, the J end by 5 bases, with 9 bases between. CDR3 length: 14 residues. CDR3 nucleotides: TGTGCCAGCAGCCAAGGGGCGGGGCATCAGCCCCAGCATTTT. Translated: CASSQGAGHQPQHF.

The chain recombines TRBV5-1 with TRBJ2-1; no reliable D call. The CDR3 length is 14 residues. Germline V CDR1 and CDR2: SGHRS, YFSETQ. V was clipped by 4 bases and J by 0 bases, with 8 bases between them. The chain's CDR3 is CASSVRYSYNEQFF. The CDR3 bases are TGCGCCAGCAGCGTCCGGTACTCCTACAATGAGCAGTTCTTC.

This chain links TRBV11-2 with TRBJ2-2, with 9 bases matching TRBD2. After removal of 3 bases from V and 5 bases from J, the junction contained 4 bases not matched to a gene. CDR1 and CDR2 (germline): SGHAT, FQNNGV. The CDR3 has 15 residues. CDR3 protein: CASSLGTSRTGELFF. CDR3 nucleotide sequence: TGTGCCAGCAGCTTGGGGACTAGCAGGACCGGGGAGCTGTTTTTT.

The rearrangement links TRBV11-3 to TRBJ2-3; 10 bases are a match to TRBD2. V was pared by 0 bases and J by 0 bases, with 12 bases of the junction left unmatched. CDR1 is SGHNT and CDR2 is YENEEA in the germline V gene. This CDR3 is built from 20 residues. This CDR3 reads CASSLDPPSGRRASTDTQYF. The CDR3 DNA is TGTGCCAGCAGCTTAGACCCTCCTAGCGGGAGACGAGCTAGCACAGATACGCAGTATTTT.

The chain joins TRBV7-6 to TRBJ2-3, with 7 bases identical to TRBD1. The CDR3 is 16 amino acids. V dropped 5 bases and J dropped 3; count of bases not matched to a gene: 11. Germline lookup yields CDR1 SGHVS and CDR2 FNYEAQ. CDR3 loop: CASSQTTGPGTDTQYF. The DNA of the CDR3 is TGTGCCAGCAGCCAGACGACAGGGCCAGGTACAGATACGCAGTATTTT.

This clone is a singleton in its sample. The gene calls are TRBV30 and TRBJ1-1, with D unresolved. Trimming stripped 5 bases from V and 0 bases from J, with 10 bases between. The CDR3 spans 13 residues. Germline V lookup: CDR1 GTSNPN, CDR2 SVGIG (reference sequence). CDR3 nucleotides: TGTGCCTGGGCAAAGTCTATGAACACTGAAGCTTTCTTT. Its translation is CAWAKSMNTEAFF.

J is TRBJ1-2 and V is TRBV19; tentatively, D is TRBD1 (5 bases). V shed 6 bases and J shed 8 bases, with 19 bases lying between them. The CDR3 length is 14 residues. Germline V gives CDR1 LNHDA, CDR2 SQIVND (reference sequence). The CDR3 sequence is CASRDTTSREGYTF. CDR3 bases: TGTGCCAGTAGGGACACAACGTCGCGTGAAGGCTACACCTTC.

J is TRBJ2-5 and V is TRBV19; D assignment may be TRBD1 or TRBD2 (5 bases each). This CDR3 spans 14 amino acids. CDR1 and CDR2 (germline): LNHDA, SQIVND (reference sequence). V lost 5 bases and J lost 2, with 12 bases in between. The CDR3 protein is CASSLPGRQETQYF. As DNA, the CDR3 is TGTGCCAGTAGTCTCCCGGGGCGGCAAGAGACCCAGTACTTC. Supplemented by reference TRBV19 and TRBJ2-5, the full variable domain reads DGGITQSPKYLFRKEGQNVTLSCEQNLNHDAMYWYRQDPGQGLRLIYYSQIVNDFQKGDIAEGYSVSREKKESFPLTVTSAQKNPTAFYLCASSLPGRQETQYFGPGTRLLVL.

The chain recombines TRBV4-2 with TRBJ1-5; D remains unclear. V gave up 0 bases and J gave up 0 bases, with 9 bases separating them. The germline CDR1 and CDR2 sequences are LGHNA and YNFKEQ. The length of the CDR3 is 16 residues. The DNA of the CDR3 is TGTGCCAGCAGCCAAGAGCTCTCCCATAGCAATCAGCCCCAGCATTTT. Translating it yields CASSQELSHSNQPQHF.

This sequence joins TRBV15 and TRBJ2-7; D unclear. CDR3 length: 15 residues. Trimming took 0 bases from V and 3 from J, leaving 12 bases between them. From germline, CDR1 is LNHNV and CDR2 YYDKDF (reference sequence). In DNA form, the CDR3 reads TGTGCCACCAGCAGAGATCCTGACGGCAGCTACGAGCAGTACTTC. Residues: CATSRDPDGSYEQYF.

The chain uses TRBV4-1 and TRBJ1-2; D unresolved. CDR3 length: 13 amino acids. V gave up 1 base and J gave up 7 bases, with 10 bases separating them. Germline CDR1 reads MGHRA; CDR2 reads YSYEKL. The CDR3 here is CASSQAYTSGYTF. In nucleotides, the CDR3 is TGCGCCAGCAGCCAAGCTTACACCTCTGGCTACACCTTC.

The CDR3 region is CASRQRGVGYTF. Here the CDR3 DNA reads TGTGCCAGCAGGCAAAGGGGGGTTGGCTACACCTTC. The chain combines TRBV12-3 or TRBV12-4 with TRBJ1-2; a possible D gene is TRBD1 (6 bases). CDR3 length equals 12 residues. The germline V and J ends were trimmed by 6 bases and 7 bases, with 12 bases remaining between them.

The rearrangement joins TRBV10-2 to TRBJ2-1; possibly TRBD2 for D (5 bases). The length of the CDR3 is 15 residues. The V gene's germline CDR1 is WSHSY and CDR2 SAAADI. The V end was cut by 6 bases, the J end by 2 bases, with 14 bases between. For the CDR3, the DNA is TGCGCCAGCAGCAGCCCCCAGCGGACCTACAATGAGCAGTTCTTC. This gives the protein CASSSPQRTYNEQFF.

The rearrangement links TRBV7-9 to TRBJ2-1; D uncertain. Germline CDR1 is SEHNR and CDR2 is FQNEAQ (reference sequence). V lost 1 base and J lost 0, with 7 bases in between. The length of the CDR3 is 15 residues. CDR3 residues: CASSLGHPSYNEQFF. DNA for the CDR3: TGTGCCAGCAGCTTAGGGCATCCCTCCTACAATGAGCAGTTCTTC.

This rearrangement joins TRBV25-1 to TRBJ2-5; D unclear. There are 17 residues in the CDR3. The V gene's germline CDR1 is MGHDK and CDR2 SYGVNS. V dropped 2 bases and J dropped 5 bases, with 21 bases sitting between them. CDR3 protein: CASSEPYSEQPGETQYF. The CDR3 coding sequence is TGTGCCAGCAGTGAACCCTACTCCGAACAGCCTGGGGAGACCCAGTACTTC.

The gene calls are TRBV9 and TRBJ2-1; TRBD2 aligns across 7 bases. Germline lookup yields CDR1 SGDLS and CDR2 YYNGEE. This CDR3 comprises 12 residues. V gave up 4 bases and J gave up 14 bases; unmatched junction bases: 9. In DNA form, the CDR3 reads TGTGCCAGCAGCCCCGCGCGGGGGTCGGAGTTCTTC. Its protein product is CASSPARGSEFF.

In this sample, this clone turned up a few times. The chain has TRBV29-1 and TRBJ1-2, with TRBD1 identical over 7 bases. The V gene end was trimmed by 7 bases and the J gene end by 4 bases; junction bases not matched to a gene: 9. CDR3 size: 13 residues. CDR1 SQVTM and CDR2 ANQGSEA come from the germline V gene. CDR3 DNA: TGCAGCGCCAACCGACAGGGAGGCTATGGCTACACCTTC. Translated: CSANRQGGYGYTF.

The rearrangement joins TRBV6-2 or TRBV6-3 to TRBJ1-1, with D hard to call. From germline, CDR1 is MNHEY and CDR2 SVGEGT. CDR3 length: 12 amino acids. The germline V and J ends were trimmed by 6 bases and 6 bases, with 11 bases remaining between them. CDR3 coding DNA: TGTGCCAGCAGCCAAGTGGGTCCTGAAGCTTTCTTT. It codes for CASSQVGPEAFF.

V is TRBV30 and J is TRBJ2-1, with D perhaps matching TRBD2 (5 bases). This CDR3 has 14 residues. From germline, CDR1 is GTSNPN and CDR2 SVGIG (reference sequence). Between the trimmed V and J ends, which lost 0 bases and 9 bases, there was a span of 15 bases. CDR3 nucleotides: TGTGCCTGGAGTGTACTAGACCTCCACGCTGAGCAGTTCTTC. The encoded protein is CAWSVLDLHAEQFF.

This clone was found once. The chain couples TRBV19 to TRBJ1-1, with D maybe TRBD1 (5 bases). Germline V gene sequence: CDR1 LNHDA, CDR2 SQIVND (reference sequence). CDR3 length: 14 amino acids. Trimming left V 3 bases short and J 4 bases short, with 12 bases between. CDR3 sequence: CASSIVRDATEAFF. In nucleotides, the CDR3 is TGTGCCAGTAGTATCGTCAGGGATGCCACTGAAGCTTTCTTT.

The V and J genes are TRBV21-1 and TRBJ2-6; the table gives TRBD1 as D, unverified against the DNA. TRBV21-1 counts as a pseudogene. The CDR3 is made up of 17 amino acids. In DNA, the CDR3 is TGTGCCAGCAGCAAGGGACAGGGGGTGTCTGGGGCCAACGTCCTGACTTTC. Protein: CASSKGQGVSGANVLTF.

The gene calls are TRBV18 and TRBJ1-4; D unclear. Germline V gene data show CDR1 as KGHSH and CDR2 as LQKENI. V was cut by 4 bases and J by 1 base, with 22 bases left in between. The CDR3 covers 19 residues. CDR3 in amino acids: CASSLVTRALKGTNEKLFF. The CDR3 bases are TGTGCCAGCTCACTTGTAACCCGGGCACTTAAGGGAACTAATGAAAAACTGTTTTTT.

V and J are TRBV5-8 and TRBJ2-6; tentatively, D is TRBD1 (6 bases). The germline CDR1 and CDR2 sequences are SGHTS and YDEGEE. CDR3 size: 17 residues. Trimming took 3 bases from V and 2 from J, leaving 15 bases between them. Here the CDR3 reads CASSSLGTGPGANVLTF. CDR3 sequence (DNA): TGTGCCAGCAGCTCGTTGGGAACAGGGCCTGGGGCCAACGTCCTGACTTTC.

The V call is TRBV5-1, the J call TRBJ1-2; perhaps TRBD1 as D (6 bases). Germline-derived CDR1 and CDR2 are SGHRS and YFSETQ. Trimming took 1 base from V and 3 from J, leaving 10 bases between them. This CDR3 spans 14 amino acids. CDR3 DNA sequence: TGCGCCAGCAGCTTGTTACGACAGGACTATGGCTACACCTTC. Amino acids: CASSLLRQDYGYTF.